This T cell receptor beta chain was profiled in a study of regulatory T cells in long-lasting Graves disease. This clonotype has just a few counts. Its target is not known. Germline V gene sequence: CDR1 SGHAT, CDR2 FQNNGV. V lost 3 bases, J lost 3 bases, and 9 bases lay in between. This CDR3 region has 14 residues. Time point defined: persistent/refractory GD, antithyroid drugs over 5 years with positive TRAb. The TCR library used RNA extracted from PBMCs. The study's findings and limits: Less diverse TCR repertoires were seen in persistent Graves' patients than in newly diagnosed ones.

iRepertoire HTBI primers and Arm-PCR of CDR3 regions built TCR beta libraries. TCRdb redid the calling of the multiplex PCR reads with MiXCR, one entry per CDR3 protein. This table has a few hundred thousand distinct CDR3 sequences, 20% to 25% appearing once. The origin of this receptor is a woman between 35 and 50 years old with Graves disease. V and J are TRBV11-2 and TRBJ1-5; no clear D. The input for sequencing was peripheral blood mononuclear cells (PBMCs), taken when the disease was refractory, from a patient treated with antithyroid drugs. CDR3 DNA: TGTGCCAGCAGCTTTACGGGCGACAATCAGCCCCAGCATTTT. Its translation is CASSFTGDNQPQHF.